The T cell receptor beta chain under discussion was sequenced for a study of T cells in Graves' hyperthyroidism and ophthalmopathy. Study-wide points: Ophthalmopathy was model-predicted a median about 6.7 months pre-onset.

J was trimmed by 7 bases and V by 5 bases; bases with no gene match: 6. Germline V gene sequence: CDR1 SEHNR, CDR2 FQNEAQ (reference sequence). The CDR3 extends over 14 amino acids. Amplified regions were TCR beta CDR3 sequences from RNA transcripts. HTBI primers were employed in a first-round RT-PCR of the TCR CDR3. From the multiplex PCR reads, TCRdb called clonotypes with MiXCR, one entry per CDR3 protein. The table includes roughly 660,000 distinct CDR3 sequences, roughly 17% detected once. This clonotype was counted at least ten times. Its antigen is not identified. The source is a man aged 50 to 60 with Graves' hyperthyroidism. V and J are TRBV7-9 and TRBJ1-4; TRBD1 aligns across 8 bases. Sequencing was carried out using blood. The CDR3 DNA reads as TGTGCCAGCAGCCCAGGACAGGGTGGTGAAAAACTGTTTTTT. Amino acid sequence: CASSPGQGGEKLFF.